This T cell receptor beta chain was sequenced during a study of blood T cell repertoires in COVID-19. As for the study in general: The United States, Italy and Spain supplied acute and convalescent COVID-19 samples. From T cells, B-cell-depleted T cells, or PBMCs came the material, which was cDNA or gDNA.

Here immunoSEQ multiplex PCR was the method, and the copy in TCRdb shows in-frame clones only, minus some. The repertoire consists of approximately 670,000 clones, with 85% to 90% occurring once and the leading ten covering roughly 0.25%. The CDR3 consists of 12 residues. V lost 6 bases and J lost 6; bases outside the gene matches: 4. CDR1 SGHAT and CDR2 FQNNGV come from the germline V gene. The J gene is TRBJ2-7, the V gene TRBV11-2; 8 bases line up with TRBD1. The sample taken for sequencing was peripheral blood. The origin of this receptor is a woman in her late teens or twenties with acute or convalescent COVID-19. The CDR3: CASRGDRSEQYF. CDR3 bases: TGTGCCAGCAGGGGGGACAGGTCCGAGCAGTACTTC.